This is a list of T cell receptor beta chains from one sample in a study of CD8+ T cells in alopecia areata. Sequenced by immunoSEQ multiplex PCR; TCRdb stores in-frame clones only, minus some. The sample yields 180,000 or so clones, 40% to 65% seen once. Here the sequenced sample was CD8+ T cells sorted from blood, taken at week 24, from a patient treated with tofacitinib. The source is a human donor with alopecia areata. Each CDR3 is given without its conserved first and last residue.

J | V | length | CDR3
TRBJ1-2 | TRBV29-1 | 10 | SVQGENYGYT
TRBJ2-7 | TRBV2 | 11 | ASSAGAPYEQY
TRBJ1-6 | TRBV5-5 | 13 | ASSLDPGLNSPLH
TRBJ2-3 | TRBV7-9 | 14 | ASSARQGANSDTQY
TRBJ2-7 | TRBV11-2 | 13 | ASSLGRQGGYEQY
TRBJ1-5 | TRBV30 | 13 | AWTPGQGGNQPQH
TRBJ1-1 | TRBV6-5 | 12 | ASSYQGENTEAF
TRBJ2-1 | TRBV7-8 | 15 | ASSYTGGRSSYNEQF
TRBJ2-5 | TRBV7-6 | 11 | ASSLARGETQY
TRBJ1-1 | TRBV10-3 | 10 | ASRMGNTEAF
TRBJ1-2 | TRBV9 | 14 | ASSAVQSGSFYGYT
TRBJ2-6 | TRBV9 | 13 | ASSAWGSGANVLT
TRBJ1-1 | TRBV28 | 11 | ASTRQGSPEAF
TRBJ1-2 | TRBV4-3 | 13 | ASSRVREKGDGYT
TRBJ1-1 | TRBV11-1 | 11 | ASSNRGNTEAF
TRBJ1-1 | TRBV30 | 11 | AWSLLGNTEAF
TRBJ1-5 | TRBV19 | 12 | ASSIRDSNQPQH
TRBJ2-7 | TRBV10-3 | 12 | AISEETGIDEQY
TRBJ1-4 | TRBV14 | 13 | ASSQLDLHHEKLF
TRBJ2-3 | TRBV7-9 | 14 | ASSLVETSDLDTQY
TRBJ2-7 | TRBV29-1 | 11 | SVTQDSPYEQY